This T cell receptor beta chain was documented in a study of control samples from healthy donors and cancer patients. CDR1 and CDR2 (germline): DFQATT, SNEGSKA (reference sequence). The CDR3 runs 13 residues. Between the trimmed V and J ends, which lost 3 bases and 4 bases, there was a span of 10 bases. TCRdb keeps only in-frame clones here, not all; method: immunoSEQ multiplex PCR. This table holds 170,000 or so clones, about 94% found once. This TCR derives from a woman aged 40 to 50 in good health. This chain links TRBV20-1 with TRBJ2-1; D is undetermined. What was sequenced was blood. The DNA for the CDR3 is TGCAGTGCTAGTCTTCCGGGTTACAATGAGCAGTTCTTC. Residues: CSASLPGYNEQFF.